The next 21 T cell receptor beta chains were all read from a single sample in a study of T cells after yellow fever vaccination. Each CDR3 protein gets one entry after TCRdb re-called the 5' RACE reads with MiXCR. The sample records more than 350,000 distinct CDR3 sequences, around a tenth being singletons. The input for sequencing was PBMCs, taken on the day of the first yellow fever vaccination. Receptor source: a man aged 18 to 30 who received the YFV17D yellow fever vaccine.

The gene calls are TRBV19 and TRBJ2-1; maybe TRBD1 (6 bases). The CDR3 loop spans 14 amino acids. Germline assignment: CDR1 LNHDA and CDR2 SQIVND (reference sequence). V lost 3 bases and J 9 bases, leaving 15 bases between the germline ends. CDR3 protein: CASSITRGLGEQFF. The CDR3 bases are TGTGCCAGTAGTATTACCAGGGGATTGGGTGAGCAGTTCTTC.

This clonotype was seen more than once but under ten times. This sequence joins TRBV12-5 and TRBJ1-1; 8 bases are shared with TRBD1. Trimming at V came to 1 base and at J to 6 bases, leaving 10 bases not matched to a gene. The CDR3 totals 16 residues. Germline V gene data show CDR1 as LGHNT and CDR2 as FRNRAP. This chain's CDR3 is CASGLEDRDYDAEAFF. As DNA, the CDR3 is TGTGCTAGTGGTTTGGAGGACAGGGATTATGACGCTGAAGCTTTCTTT. The full variable domain, with the rest looked up from reference TRBV12-5 and TRBJ1-1, is DARVTQTPRHKVTEMGQEVTMRCQPILGHNTVFWYRQTMMQGLELLAYFRNRAPLDDSGMPKDRFSAEMPDATLATLKIQPSEPRDSAVYFCASGLEDRDYDAEAFFGQGTRLTVV.

At least ten counts were recorded for this clonotype. The rearrangement links TRBV5-1 to TRBJ1-2; 8 positions agree with TRBD1. CDR1 is SGHRS, CDR2 YFSETQ, per germline. The CDR3 runs 14 residues. Trimming at V came to 0 bases and at J to 7 bases, leaving 5 bases not matched to a gene. This chain's CDR3 is CASSLGTGLSGYTF. The CDR3 DNA is TGCGCCAGCAGCTTGGGGACAGGGTTATCTGGCTACACCTTC.

The chain employs TRBV5-1 and TRBJ2-2; D not resolved. There are 14 residues in the CDR3. Germline-derived CDR1 and CDR2 are SGHRS and YFSETQ. Trimming shortened V by 0 bases and J by 7 bases, and 10 bases separated the two germline ends. CDR3: CASSLVRVDGELFF. The CDR3 DNA is TGCGCCAGCAGCTTGGTTAGGGTGGACGGGGAGCTGTTTTTT.

This clonotype was detected a few times. The chain is built from TRBV28 and TRBJ2-7; D is undetermined. Germline values: CDR1 MDHEN, CDR2 SYDVKM. The V and J ends lost 1 base and 7 bases respectively, with 11 bases between them. The CDR3 is 13 amino acids. Here the CDR3 reads CASSLSQVAEQYV. DNA for the CDR3: TGTGCCAGCAGTTTATCCCAGGTCGCGGAGCAGTACGTC.

V gene TRBV28 combines with J gene TRBJ1-5, with a possible D match to TRBD1 (6 bases). V was trimmed by 5 bases and J by 3 bases, leaving 20 bases between them. Germline V gives CDR1 MDHEN, CDR2 SYDVKM. There are 17 residues in the CDR3. CDR3 nucleotide sequence: TGTGCCAGCAGTAATTTTATGAGGAGGGGGGCCAATCAGCCCCAGCATTTT. Protein product: CASSNFMRRGANQPQHF.

Only a few counts were recorded for this clonotype. This chain joins TRBV30 and TRBJ2-3; maybe TRBD1 (6 bases). The CDR3 has 13 residues. CDR1 is GTSNPN and CDR2 is SVGIG in the germline V gene (reference sequence). The V and J ends lost 5 bases and 6 bases respectively, with 15 bases between them. CDR3: CAWGPVGADTQYF. CDR3 sequence (DNA): TGTGCCTGGGGCCCGGTGGGGGCCGATACGCAGTATTTT.

This clonotype was seen a handful of times. V gene TRBV5-1 combines with J gene TRBJ2-1; D is possibly TRBD1 (6 bases). CDR3 size: 15 residues. The ends were cut back, 3 bases at V and 4 bases at J, with 14 bases in the middle. Germline V gene data show CDR1 as SGHRS and CDR2 as YFSETQ. The chain's CDR3 is CASSSEGTQYNEQFF. The CDR3, as DNA: TGCGCCAGCAGCTCCGAAGGGACACAATACAATGAGCAGTTCTTC. Supplemented by reference TRBV5-1 and TRBJ2-1, the full variable domain reads KAGVTQTPRYLIKTRGQQVTLSCSPISGHRSVSWYQQTPGQGLQFLFEYFSETQRNKGNFPGRFSGRQFSNSRSEMNVSTLELGDSALYLCASSSEGTQYNEQFFGPGTRLTVL.

The V gene is TRBV3-1, the J gene TRBJ2-5; 8 bases align to TRBD1. Looked up from germline, CDR1 is LGHDT and CDR2 is YNNKEL (reference sequence). V lost 0 bases, J lost 4 bases, and 4 bases stayed unmatched. CDR3 size: 15 residues. The CDR3 DNA reads TGTGCCAGCAGCCAAGACTTGGACAGGGCAGAGACCCAGTACTTC. Residues: CASSQDLDRAETQYF.

In its sample, this clonotype was seen a few times. The gene calls are TRBV5-1 and TRBJ1-2; a weak D match, TRBD1 (6 bases). V lost 2 bases and J 0 bases, leaving 8 bases between the germline ends. This CDR3 has 14 amino acids. Germline CDR1 SGHRS, CDR2 YFSETQ. The DNA of the CDR3 is TGCGCCAGCAGCTTTGGGGGCGCTAACTATGGCTACACCTTC. Its protein is CASSFGGANYGYTF.

The V call is TRBV7-2, the J call TRBJ2-3, with D maybe TRBD2 (6 bases). V was shortened by 0 bases and J by 6 bases, with 22 bases between the two germline ends. This CDR3 is 18 amino acids long. Germline lookup yields CDR1 SGHTA and CDR2 FQGNSA. The CDR3 protein is CASSLAGRGSIYGDTQYF. CDR3 sequence (DNA): TGTGCCAGCAGCTTAGCGGGGCGGGGCTCCATCTATGGGGATACGCAGTATTTT.

The chain is built from TRBV11-1 and TRBJ2-1; D gene ambiguous. The CDR3 has 17 amino acids. Germline CDR1 and CDR2: SGHAT and FQDESV (reference sequence). The V end lost 5 bases, the J end lost 7 bases, and 24 bases lay between the germline ends. CDR3 residues: CASSLFKFGRTFNEQFF. For the CDR3, the DNA is TGTGCCAGCAGCCTATTTAAGTTCGGGCGGACCTTTAATGAGCAGTTCTTC.

This clonotype was seen a few times. One junction end does not reproduce the germline sequence, and a read error may be involved. The chain recombines TRBV7-9 with TRBJ2-7; D possibly uses TRBD1 or TRBD2 (5 bases each). In germline, CDR1 is SEHNR, CDR2 FQNEAQ (reference sequence). This CDR3 contains 12 residues. The CDR3 region has the DNA TGTGCCAGCAGCCGCTCCGGGGCAGCTCTCTTCTTC. It yields the protein CASSRSGAALFF.

This clonotype turned up a few times. The chain has TRBV6-5 and TRBJ2-2, with 7 nucleotides matching TRBD1. CDR1 and CDR2 from the germline V gene are MNHEY and SVGAGI. Losses at the gene ends were 7 bases for V and 1 base for J; bases not matched to a gene: 9. This CDR3 has 16 residues. The CDR3 DNA follows: TGTGCCAGCACTTTCTTCGACAGGGAGAACACCGGGGAGCTGTTTTTT. Amino acids: CASTFFDRENTGELFF.

Only a few counts were recorded for this clonotype. This chain connects TRBV6-6 to TRBJ2-5, with a weak D call TRBD2 (5 bases). Germline-derived CDR1 and CDR2 are MNHNY and SVGAGI (reference sequence). Trimming removed 2 bases from V and 6 bases from J, with 10 bases in between. The CDR3 is made up of 13 amino acids. The CDR3 loop reads CASSYGLAKTQYF. The CDR3, as DNA: TGTGCCAGCAGTTACGGGCTAGCAAAGACCCAGTACTTC.

A few counts support this clonotype. CDR3 sequence reads: CASRGTAIYGYTF. The CDR3 DNA reads TGTGCCAGCAGGGGGACAGCTATCTATGGCTACACCTTC. The rearrangement links TRBV12-3 or TRBV12-4 to TRBJ1-2, with 7 bases aligning to TRBD1. The CDR3 has 13 amino acids. V shed 6 bases, J shed 4 bases, and the junction held 5 bases outside the gene matches.

In its sample, this clonotype was seen a few times. The chain has TRBV20-1 and TRBJ2-1; weak D call: TRBD2 (5 bases). V lost 0 bases, J lost 4 bases, and 16 bases lay in between. The CDR3 is 16 amino acids. The germline V gene has CDR1 DFQATT and CDR2 SNEGSKA (reference sequence). The CDR3 DNA sequence: TGCAGTGCTAGAGATCGTAGGCTAGCAGGTTACAATGAGCAGTTCTTC. The encoded protein is CSARDRRLAGYNEQFF.

The CDR3 spells CASSRGSGRAGNTIYF. For the CDR3, the DNA is TGCGCCAGCAGCCGCGGATCAGGGAGAGCTGGAAACACCATATATTTT. The V gene is TRBV4-1, the J gene TRBJ1-3, with a tentative D call TRBD1 (5 bases). This CDR3 is 16 amino acids long. Trimming removed 4 bases from V and 2 bases from J, with 15 bases in between. Germline V gene sequence: CDR1 MGHRA, CDR2 YSYEKL.

This chain connects TRBV24-1 to TRBJ2-3, with 16 positions matching TRBD2. Unmatched junction bases numbered 3, after V lost 4 bases and J lost 0 bases. In germline, CDR1 is KGHDR, CDR2 SFDVKD. The CDR3 has 18 amino acids. CDR3 bases: TGTGCCACCAGTGAACCGGGACTAGCGGGGGGGAGCACAGATACGCAGTATTTT. Translation gives CATSEPGLAGGSTDTQYF.

The CDR3 coding sequence is TGTGCCAGCAGTCGTTATTCGGACAGGGGCAATGAGCAGTTCTTC. Encoded protein: CASSRYSDRGNEQFF. This chain connects TRBV28 to TRBJ2-1; TRBD1 matches at 9 bases. J gave up 6 bases and V 5 bases, and 8 bases lay outside the gene matches. The germline CDR1 and CDR2 sequences are MDHEN and SYDVKM. The CDR3 sequence is 15 residues long.

This clonotype was detected only a few times. This chain uses TRBV15 with TRBJ2-5, with D uncertain. Germline V gene data show CDR1 as LNHNV and CDR2 as YYDKDF (reference sequence). V dropped 0 bases and J dropped 7 bases, with 12 bases sitting between them. The CDR3 length is 14 residues. Here the CDR3 reads CATSRDRGAVTQYF. The DNA for the CDR3 is TGTGCCACCAGCAGAGATCGAGGTGCCGTGACCCAGTACTTC.